Below are 10 T cell receptor beta chains sequenced from a single sample in a study of yellow fever vaccine responses in identical twins. Using its own MiXCR run on the RT-PCR reads, TCRdb lists one record per CDR3 protein. The sample lists approximately 32,000 distinct CDR3 sequences; roughly three fifths were seen once. The sequences come from T cells from blood (PBMCs), unsorted or a sorted subset (not recorded which), collected before or after yellow fever vaccination (not recorded which). The receptors were gathered from a woman under 30 who received the yellow fever vaccine.

The J gene is TRBJ2-1, the V gene TRBV10-3, with TRBD2 matching 9 bases. Germline loops: CDR1 ENHRY, CDR2 SYGVKD. V lost 3 bases to trimming and J lost 9 bases; unmatched junction nucleotides: 6. CDR3 length: 14 amino acids. The CDR3 reads CAISDSSGVSEQFF. The CDR3 DNA reads as TGTGCCATCAGTGATTCTAGCGGGGTAAGTGAGCAGTTCTTC.

The chain employs TRBV20-1 and TRBJ2-1, with TRBD1 matching 10 bases. The V gene end was trimmed by 4 bases and the J gene end by 4 bases; junction bases not matched to a gene: 7. The CDR3 consists of 15 residues. CDR1 is DFQATT and CDR2 is SNEGSKA in the germline V gene (reference sequence). CDR3 loop: CSAKAGTGVYNEQFF. The CDR3 nucleotides are TGCAGTGCTAAAGCGGGGACAGGGGTTTACAATGAGCAGTTCTTC.

J is TRBJ2-7 and V is TRBV7-6; the D call may be TRBD1 or TRBD2 (5 bases each). CDR3 length: 14 amino acids. Trimming shortened V by 0 bases and J by 5 bases, and 11 bases separated the two germline ends. Looked up from germline, CDR1 is SGHVS and CDR2 is FNYEAQ. For the CDR3, the DNA is TGTGCCAGCAGCTTAGCCCAGGGACCCCACGAGCAGTACTTC. As protein: CASSLAQGPHEQYF. The full variable domain, its missing parts supplied by reference TRBV7-6 and TRBJ2-7, is GAGVSQSPRYKVTKRGQDVALRCDPISGHVSLYWYRQALGQGPEFLTYFNYEAQQDKSGLPNDRFSAERPEGSISTLTIQRTEQRDSAMYRCASSLAQGPHEQYFGPGTRLTVT.

Relative to its sample, this clonotype is medium-sized. This chain connects TRBV2 to TRBJ1-2; a weak D match, TRBD1 (5 bases). CDR1 and CDR2 (germline): SNHLY, FYNNEI. The length of the CDR3 is 13 residues. Trimming cost V 8 bases and J 4 bases, with 14 bases left between them. The CDR3 nucleotides read TGTGCCAGCGGGGGACGGGCCACCTATGGCTACACCTTC. Protein: CASGGRATYGYTF.

V is TRBV10-3 and J is TRBJ1-5; D unresolved. The CDR3 sequence is 13 residues long. The germline gives CDR1 ENHRY, CDR2 SYGVKD. Trimming pared 2 bases from V and 4 bases from J, leaving 6 bases between. CDR3 nucleotides: TGTGCCATCAGTGAGGGGGTTAATCAGCCCCAGCATTTT. This sequence encodes CAISEGVNQPQHF.

This clonotype is a singleton in its sample. The rearrangement uses TRBV13 and TRBJ2-2, with D unresolved. Germline-derived CDR1 and CDR2 are PRHDT and FYEKMQ (reference sequence). The CDR3 has 11 amino acids. V was cut by 7 bases and J by 8 bases, with 8 bases left in between. The CDR3 loop reads CASTERGELFF. The CDR3 nucleotides are TGTGCCAGCACCGAGAGGGGGGAGCTGTTTTTT.

The rearrangement uses TRBV12-3 or TRBV12-4 and TRBJ1-1; 7 bases match TRBD1. CDR3 size: 15 residues. Germline trimming cut 2 bases from V and 0 bases from J; bases unmatched to any gene: 3. The CDR3 protein is CASSLLGGVNTEAFF. Here the CDR3 DNA reads TGTGCCAGCAGTTTATTAGGGGGCGTGAACACTGAAGCTTTCTTT.

CDR3 protein: CASSQGMPYGYTF. CDR3 nucleotide sequence: TGTGCCAGCAGCCAAGGGATGCCCTATGGCTACACCTTC. The rearrangement uses TRBV14 and TRBJ1-2; D remains unclear. The germline CDR1 and CDR2 sequences are SGHDN and FVKESK. V was trimmed by 1 base and J by 4 bases, leaving 7 bases between them. This CDR3 is built from 13 residues. The full variable domain, rest sourced from reference TRBV14 and TRBJ1-2, is EAGVTQFPSHSVIEKGQTVTLRCDPISGHDNLYWYRRVMGKEIKFLLHFVKESKQDESGMPNNRFLAERTGGTYSTLKVQPAELEDSGVYFCASSQGMPYGYTFGSGTRLTVV.

The rearrangement joins TRBV20-1 to TRBJ1-4; a weak D match, TRBD1 (5 bases). Germline assignment: CDR1 DFQATT and CDR2 SNEGSKA (reference sequence). The V end lost 0 bases, the J end lost 7 bases, and 15 bases lay between the germline ends. This CDR3 region has 15 residues. The CDR3 coding sequence is TGCAGTGCTAGAGACTGGGACCGAAGTGCTGAAAAACTGTTTTTT. It codes for CSARDWDRSAEKLFF.

The chain employs TRBV5-6 and TRBJ2-2; the match to TRBD1 covers 9 bases. CDR3 length: 14 amino acids. Trimming cost V 5 bases and J 5 bases; bases outside gene matches: 4. Germline values: CDR1 SGHDT, CDR2 YYEEEE. The CDR3 coding sequence is TGTGCCAGCAGTACCGACAGGGGGACCGGGGAGCTGTTTTTT. Its protein product is CASSTDRGTGELFF.